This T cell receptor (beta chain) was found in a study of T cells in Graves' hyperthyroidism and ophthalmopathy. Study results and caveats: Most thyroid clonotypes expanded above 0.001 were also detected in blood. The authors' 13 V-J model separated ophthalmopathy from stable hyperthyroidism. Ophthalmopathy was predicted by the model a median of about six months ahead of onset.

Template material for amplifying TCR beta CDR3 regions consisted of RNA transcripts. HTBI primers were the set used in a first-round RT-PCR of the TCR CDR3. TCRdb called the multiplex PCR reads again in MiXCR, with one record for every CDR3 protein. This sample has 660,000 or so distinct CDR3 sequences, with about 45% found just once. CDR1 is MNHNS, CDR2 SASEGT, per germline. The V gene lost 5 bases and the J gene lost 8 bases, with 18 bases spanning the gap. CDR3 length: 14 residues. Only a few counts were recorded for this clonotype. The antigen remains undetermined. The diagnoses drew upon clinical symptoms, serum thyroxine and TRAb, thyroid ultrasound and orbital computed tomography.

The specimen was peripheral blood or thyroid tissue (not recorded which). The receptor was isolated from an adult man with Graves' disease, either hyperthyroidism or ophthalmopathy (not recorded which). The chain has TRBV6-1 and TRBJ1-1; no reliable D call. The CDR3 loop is CASSYSTLPAEAFF. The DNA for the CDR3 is TGTGCCAGCAGTTACTCGACATTACCGGCCGAAGCTTTCTTT.